Included here is one TCR beta chain sequence, with context. This clonotype was counted a few times. Its antigen is currently not known. No qualities accompany the bases; no much larger clone lies one base away. TCR beta CDR3 regions were amplified from RNA transcripts. The first round of RT-PCR for the TCR CDR3 was performed with the HTBI primer set and the Qiagen OneStep RT-PCR kit. A second multiplex PCR round built the libraries, followed by size selection and purification. Sequencing of the libraries was done on an Illumina HiSeq2000 using paired-end 100 bp reads. The authors processed their data as follows. SOAPnuke was used to process the raw data, throwing out any read that contained adapters or uncalled bases, had a mean Phred below 15, or lacked an exact constant-primer or identifier match. High-quality paired reads were merged using COPE v1.2.5, and each unique nucleotide sequence was defined as a clonotype. Clonotypes were aligned to IMGT TRBV, TRBD and TRBJ reference segments using MiTCR v1.1. Only V-J combinations with frequency above 0.0001, covering roughly 99% of repertoires, were analysed. The TCS score was defined as F50 (clonal expansion) divided by E x V (chaos), with BLOSUM62-based TCRdist calculated between CDR3 peptides within each V-J. Welch's t-statistics and random forest reduced fewer than 550 V-J features to roughly 13, which were used in a naive Bayes classifier (R e1071). The similarity between thyroid and blood repertoires was quantified using the Morisita-Horn index. The public sequencing data were trimmed at Q25 with fastp and processed into clonotypes with MiXCR by TCRdb, which kept only in-frame beta chains. Rows with a matching CDR3 protein are joined into one entry that keeps the most common DNA and genes. The V and J calls here are based on TCRdb, not the publication. In this sample the table shows hundreds of thousands of distinct CDR3 sequences, about 15% of which occur a single time. Around 4.5% of the sample comes from the top ten.

The data were taken from a study of T cells in Graves' hyperthyroidism and ophthalmopathy (dated by TCRdb to about 2019). Turning to the overall study: Peripheral blood samples were taken at initial diagnosis, before any treatment was given. A discovery cohort of fewer than 110 patients, approximately 45 with Graves' ophthalmopathy and over 55 with stable Graves' hyperthyroidism, was used to find distinguishing TCR V-J signatures. Prospective prediction of ophthalmopathy was tested in an independent validation cohort of some 20 hyperthyroidism patients and 15 to 17 patients who later progressed to ophthalmopathy. The 85 to 100 discovery patients were randomly split 7:3 into training and test sets. In addition, the study compared T-cell repertoires in thyroid tissue and in blood from six Graves' hyperthyroidism patients. After sampling, hyperthyroidism patients received methimazole starting at 30 mg daily, and ophthalmopathy patients received high-dose intravenous methylprednisolone. The paper describes TCR Vbeta CDR3 sequencing of 130 to 150 peripheral blood samples, made up of some 40 ophthalmopathy patients, roughly 75 hyperthyroidism patients and approximately 17 progressor patients. What the authors observed across the whole study: In validation, progression to ophthalmopathy was predicted by the model with around 70% sensitivity and around 76% specificity, a median of approximately 6.5 months before onset. Most expanded thyroid clonotypes (frequency above 0.001) were also detected in blood, a finding suggesting that blood repertoires may reflect thyroid immune responses. In cross-validation, a model built on a 13 V-J signature told ophthalmopathy apart from stable hyperthyroidism with over 85% sensitivity and roughly 82% specificity, and in testing the same model reached 80%/75%. Sample size was not statistically predetermined, and blinding of investigators to group allocation was not performed.

Ophthalmopathy patients had moderately to severely active disease, with a Clinical Activity Score of 3 or more, a NOSPECS grade of 4 or more, and a disease duration of less than 3 months. The study excluded patients with uncontrolled infections, other autoimmune diseases, pregnancy or lactation. Clinical symptoms, serum thyroxine and TRAb, thyroid ultrasound, and orbital computed tomography formed the basis for the diagnoses. Ficoll-Paque density gradient centrifugation was used to isolate PBMCs from around 10 ml of fresh peripheral blood. Total RNA was extracted using Trizol reagent, and RNA quality was assessed on an Agilent 2100 Bioanalyzer. From a lookup of the germline V gene (reference sequence), CDR1 and CDR2 are SEHNR and FQNEAQ. The CDR3 runs 12 amino acids, cysteine and phenylalanine included. The entry retains the CDR3 DNA only, 36 bases that are in frame from base 1. Trimming takes 5 bases from V and 7 bases from J, and the germline ends sit 9 bases apart.

The sequence came from a woman between 40 and 55 years old with Graves' ophthalmopathy. Sequences were obtained from blood. The rearrangement combines TRBV7-9 with TRBJ1-5; the D gene identity is not certain. The CDR3 amino acid sequence is: CASSDTGQPQHF. The bases read TGTGCCAGCAGCGATACGGGGCAGCCCCAGCATTTT.